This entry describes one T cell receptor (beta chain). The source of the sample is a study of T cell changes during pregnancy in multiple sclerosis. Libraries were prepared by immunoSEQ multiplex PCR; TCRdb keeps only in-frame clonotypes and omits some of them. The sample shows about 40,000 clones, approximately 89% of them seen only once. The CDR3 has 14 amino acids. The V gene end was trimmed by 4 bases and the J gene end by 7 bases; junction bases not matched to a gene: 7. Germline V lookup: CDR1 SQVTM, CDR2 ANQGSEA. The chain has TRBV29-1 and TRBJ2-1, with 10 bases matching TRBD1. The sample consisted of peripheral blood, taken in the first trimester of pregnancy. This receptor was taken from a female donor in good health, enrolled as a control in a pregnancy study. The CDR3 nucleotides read TGCAGCGTTGTCGGACAGGGGGGATGGAATGAGCAGTTCTTC. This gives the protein CSVVGQGGWNEQFF.